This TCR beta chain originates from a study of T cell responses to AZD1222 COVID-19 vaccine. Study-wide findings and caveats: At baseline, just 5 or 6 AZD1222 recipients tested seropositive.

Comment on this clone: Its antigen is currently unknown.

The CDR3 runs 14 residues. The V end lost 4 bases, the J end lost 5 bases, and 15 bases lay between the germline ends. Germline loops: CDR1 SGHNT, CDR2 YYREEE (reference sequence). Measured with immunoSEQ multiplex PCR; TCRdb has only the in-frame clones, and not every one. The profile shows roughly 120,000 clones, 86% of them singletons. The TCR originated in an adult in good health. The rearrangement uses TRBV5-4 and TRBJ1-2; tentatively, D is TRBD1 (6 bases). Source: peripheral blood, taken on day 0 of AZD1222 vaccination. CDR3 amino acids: CASSLRGGRYGYTF. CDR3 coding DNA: TGTGCCAGCAGCCTGCGGGGGGGCCGGTATGGCTACACCTTC.